The present entry profiles one TCR beta chain with its context. Its target is unknown. This sample was taken from a study of response to subunit inactivated influenza vaccine. TCRdb re-called the RT-PCR reads through MiXCR, storing one row per CDR3 protein. The sample has some 160,000 distinct CDR3 sequences; roughly a tenth are singletons. Points from the study as a whole: The authors suggested that every seasonal influenza vaccination recruits few new T cells.

The sequenced sample was non-naive T cells sorted from PBMCs, obtained roughly 45 days after vaccination. This sequence was found in a man in his fifties who received an inactivated influenza vaccine.

The CDR3 DNA reads TGTGCCAGCAGTGAACTGCAGGGTACGTACAATGAGCAGTTCTTC. Protein: CASSELQGTYNEQFF. The chain recombines TRBV6-1 with TRBJ2-1, with a weak D call TRBD1 (5 bases). The CDR3 runs 15 residues. V was pared by 2 bases and J by 4 bases, with 12 bases between. Germline loops: CDR1 MNHNS, CDR2 SASEGT.